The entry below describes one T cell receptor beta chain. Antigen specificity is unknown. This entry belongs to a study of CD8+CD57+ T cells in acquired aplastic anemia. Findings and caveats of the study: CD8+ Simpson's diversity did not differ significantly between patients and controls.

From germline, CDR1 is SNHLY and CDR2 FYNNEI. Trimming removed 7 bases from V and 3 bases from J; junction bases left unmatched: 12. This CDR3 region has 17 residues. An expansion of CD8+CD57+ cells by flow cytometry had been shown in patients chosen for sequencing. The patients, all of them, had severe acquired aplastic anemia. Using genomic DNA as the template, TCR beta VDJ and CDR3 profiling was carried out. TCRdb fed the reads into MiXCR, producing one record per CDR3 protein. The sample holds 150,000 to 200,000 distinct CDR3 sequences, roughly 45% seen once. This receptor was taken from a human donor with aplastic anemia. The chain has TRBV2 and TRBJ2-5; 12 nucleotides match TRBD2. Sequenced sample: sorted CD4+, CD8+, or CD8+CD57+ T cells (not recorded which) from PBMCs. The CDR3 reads CASTEGTTSGGEETQYF. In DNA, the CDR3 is TGTGCCAGCACCGAGGGGACGACTAGCGGGGGAGAAGAGACCCAGTACTTC.